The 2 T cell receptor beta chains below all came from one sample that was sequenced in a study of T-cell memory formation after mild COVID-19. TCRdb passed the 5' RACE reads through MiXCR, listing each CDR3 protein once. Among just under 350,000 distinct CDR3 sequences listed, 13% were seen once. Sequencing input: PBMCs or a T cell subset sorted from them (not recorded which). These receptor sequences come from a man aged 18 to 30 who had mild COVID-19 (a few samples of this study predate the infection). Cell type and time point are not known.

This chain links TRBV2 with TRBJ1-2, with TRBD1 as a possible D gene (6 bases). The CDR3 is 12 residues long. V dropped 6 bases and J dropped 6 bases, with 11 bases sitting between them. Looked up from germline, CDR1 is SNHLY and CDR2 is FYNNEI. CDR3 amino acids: CASSTGWHGYTF. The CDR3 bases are TGTGCCAGCAGCACAGGGTGGCATGGCTACACCTTC.

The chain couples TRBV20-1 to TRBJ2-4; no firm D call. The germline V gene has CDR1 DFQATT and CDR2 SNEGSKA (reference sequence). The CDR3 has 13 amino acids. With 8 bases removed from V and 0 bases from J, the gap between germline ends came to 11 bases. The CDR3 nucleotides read TGCAGTCCGAAACCGGGAGCCAAAAACATTCAGTACTTC. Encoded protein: CSPKPGAKNIQYF.